A single sample gave rise to the 27 T cell receptor beta chains below, sequenced in a study of blood T cells in healthy people across ages. PCR was performed a second time for about 7 to 11 cycles using a sample-barcoded 5' primer and a J-beta primer mix. MiXCR, applied by TCRdb to the 5' RACE reads, yields one record per CDR3 protein. The data hold almost 300,000 distinct CDR3 sequences, with 27% observed a single time. Source material: blood. The source is a woman between 70 and 85 years old in good health.

The chain uses TRBV25-1 and TRBJ1-2; D remains ambiguous. V was cut by 3 bases and J by 8 bases, with 13 bases left in between. Looked up from germline, CDR1 is MGHDK and CDR2 is SYGVNS. The CDR3 loop spans 13 amino acids. CDR3 loop: CASSDRILGGYTF. CDR3 nucleotides: TGTGCCAGCAGTGACAGAATTTTAGGAGGCTACACCTTC.

For the CDR3, the DNA is TGTGCCAGCAGCCGTTTCTCGGACAGCCAAGAGACCCAGTACTTC. This encodes CASSRFSDSQETQYF. The chain is built from TRBV7-9 and TRBJ2-5; TRBD1 is a possible D gene (6 bases). From germline, CDR1 is SEHNR and CDR2 FQNEAQ (reference sequence). CDR3 length: 15 amino acids. The V and J ends lost 5 bases and 1 base respectively, with 14 bases between them.

This clonotype was observed a few times. The rearrangement joins TRBV20-1 to TRBJ1-1, with D possibly TRBD1 on 5 matching bases. From germline, CDR1 is DFQATT and CDR2 SNEGSKA (reference sequence). The CDR3 length is 11 residues. The CDR3 region is CLLGGNTEAFF. DNA for the CDR3: TGCCTCCTCGGGGGGAACACTGAAGCTTTCTTT.

This clonotype was seen only a few times. At one end the junction does not follow the germline gene, possibly because of a read error. The chain joins TRBV20-1 to TRBJ2-1; D is uncertain. This CDR3 has 11 residues. Germline CDR1 DFQATT, CDR2 SNEGSKA (reference sequence). Here the CDR3 reads CSAGEFDEQFF. The CDR3 nucleotides read TGCAGTGCTGGAGAGTTCGATGAGCAGTTCTTC.

The chain is built from TRBV5-1 and TRBJ2-5; possibly TRBD1 or TRBD2 for D (6 bases each). The J call may be mistaken, given a closer DNA end match to TRBJ2-7. Germline V gene lookup returns CDR1 SGHRS and CDR2 YFSETQ. The CDR3 has 14 residues. The CDR3 region is CASSGKGGYNEQYF. CDR3 in DNA: TGCGCCAGCAGCGGAAAAGGGGGGTACAACGAGCAGTACTTC.

This clonotype was seen repeatedly, ten times or more. V gene TRBV3-1 combines with J gene TRBJ1-5; D unclear. The CDR3 spans 13 residues. CDR1 LGHDT and CDR2 YNNKEL come from the germline V gene (reference sequence). Trimming stripped 1 base from V and 4 bases from J, with 5 bases between. The CDR3 loop reads CASSQGSNQPQHF. For the CDR3, the DNA is TGTGCCAGCAGCCAAGGGTCAAATCAGCCCCAGCATTTT. Full variable domain (missing parts from reference TRBV3-1 and TRBJ1-5): DTAVSQTPKYLVTQMGNDKSIKCEQNLGHDTMYWYKQDSKKFLKIMFSYNNKELIINETVPNRFSPKSPDKAHLNLHINSLELGDSAVYFCASSQGSNQPQHFGDGTRLSIL.

This sequence joins TRBV2 and TRBJ2-5; the D is unclear. Gene TRBJ2-7 matches the end of the DNA better, so the J call may be wrong. CDR1 is SNHLY, CDR2 FYNNEI, per germline. This CDR3 comprises 11 residues. DNA for the CDR3: TGTGCCAGCAGAGACACCTACGAGCAGTACTTC. Translation gives CASRDTYEQYF.

V and J are TRBV20-1 and TRBJ2-7, with 8 bases fitting TRBD2. Germline trimming cut 1 base from V and 8 bases from J; bases unmatched to any gene: 10. Germline assignment: CDR1 DFQATT and CDR2 SNEGSKA (reference sequence). The CDR3 covers 14 residues. The CDR3 loop is CSARGMGLVSQQYF. The CDR3 region has the DNA TGCAGTGCTAGAGGAATGGGACTAGTGTCTCAGCAGTACTTC.

The genes are TRBV28 and TRBJ2-7; D might be TRBD2 (6 bases). Per germline, CDR1 MDHEN and CDR2 SYDVKM. V was clipped by 5 bases and J by 5 bases, with 22 bases between them. This CDR3 has 16 amino acids. The CDR3 is CASSPAGTPLYDEQYF. The CDR3 nucleotides read TGTGCCAGCAGTCCTGCCGGGACTCCCCTCTACGACGAGCAGTACTTC.

The chain has TRBV28 and TRBJ1-1; D is uncertain. Trimming removed 6 bases at V and 3 bases at J, with 5 bases between. The CDR3 contains 11 residues. Germline assignment: CDR1 MDHEN and CDR2 SYDVKM. CDR3 amino acids: CASRVDTEAFF. In DNA form, the CDR3 reads TGTGCCAGCAGGGTCGACACTGAAGCTTTCTTT.

This clonotype was counted only a few times. This chain connects TRBV7-9 to TRBJ1-4, with D possibly matching TRBD1 (5 bases). CDR1 and CDR2 from the germline V gene are SEHNR and FQNEAQ (reference sequence). The CDR3 is made up of 17 amino acids. Trimming pared 2 bases from V and 2 bases from J, leaving 15 bases between. The CDR3 DNA sequence: TGTGCCAGCAGCTTAAGTCAAGGGCGGGGGACTAATGAAAAACTGTTTTTT. It is translated as CASSLSQGRGTNEKLFF.

V and J are TRBV20-1 and TRBJ1-1; D ambiguous. The CDR3 contains 15 residues. V was cut by 1 base and J by 1 base, with 13 bases left in between. Germline V gene sequence: CDR1 DFQATT, CDR2 SNEGSKA (reference sequence). The CDR3 DNA sequence: TGCAGTGCTAGAGGCAGCCATAAGTCGAACACTGAAGCTTTCTTT. Translation: CSARGSHKSNTEAFF.

This chain joins TRBV18 and TRBJ2-1; possibly TRBD1 for D (5 bases). CDR1 is KGHSH and CDR2 is LQKENI in the germline V gene. Trimming left V 1 base short and J 3 bases short, with 7 bases between. The CDR3 is made up of 14 amino acids. This CDR3 reads CASSPQGIYNEQFF. CDR3 DNA: TGTGCCAGCTCACCACAGGGGATCTACAATGAGCAGTTCTTC.

There are a few counts of this clonotype. The chain couples TRBV27 to TRBJ1-3; D is perhaps TRBD1 (5 bases). Looked up from germline, CDR1 is MNHEY and CDR2 is SMNVEV (reference sequence). The CDR3 spans 15 residues. With 0 bases removed from V and 0 bases from J, the gap between germline ends came to 6 bases. The CDR3 sequence is CASSLSGGSGNTIYF. The CDR3 DNA sequence: TGTGCCAGCAGTTTATCCGGGGGCTCTGGAAACACCATATATTTT.

This clonotype was seen only a few times. This rearrangement joins TRBV20-1 to TRBJ2-7; 8 nucleotides agree with TRBD1. V lost 6 bases, J lost 2 bases, and 9 bases stayed unmatched. CDR3 length: 14 amino acids. Germline assignment: CDR1 DFQATT and CDR2 SNEGSKA (reference sequence). Written as DNA, the CDR3 is TGCAGTGCCCTACAGGGGGTGAGAACCTACGAGCAGTACTTC. Its translation is CSALQGVRTYEQYF.

This clonotype has just a few counts. One end of the junction varies from germline; a read error may be responsible. The chain has TRBV3-1 and TRBJ1-5; D is ambiguous. There are 14 residues in the CDR3. CDR1 and CDR2 from the germline V gene are LGHDT and YNNKEL (reference sequence). The CDR3 sequence: CASSQDMGNQPRHF. The CDR3, as DNA: TGTGCCAGCAGCCAAGATATGGGGAATCAGCCCCGGCATTTT.

This chain connects TRBV11-2 to TRBJ1-3; no clear D. CDR3 size: 16 residues. Trimming pared 2 bases from V and 4 bases from J, leaving 15 bases between. Germline CDR1 SGHAT, CDR2 FQNNGV. CDR3 protein: CASSLRIPGRGNTIYF. Written as DNA, the CDR3 is TGTGCCAGCAGCTTACGCATTCCCGGGCGAGGAAACACCATATATTTT.

In the case of this clonotype: One end of the junction varies from germline; a read error may be responsible. The chain joins TRBV7-2 to TRBJ2-2, with D possibly matching TRBD2 (7 bases). This CDR3 has 17 residues. The germline V gene has CDR1 SGHTA and CDR2 FQGNSA. CDR3 sequence: CASSLPLAGANTGELSF. CDR3 DNA sequence: TGCGCCAGCAGCTTACCTCTGGCGGGGGCGAACACCGGGGAGCTGTCTTTT.

The sample holds a few counts of this clonotype. V is TRBV14 and J is TRBJ2-1, with D possibly TRBD2 on 6 matching bases. Looked up from germline, CDR1 is SGHDN and CDR2 is FVKESK. V was trimmed by 4 bases and J by 5 bases, leaving 15 bases between them. CDR3 length: 15 residues. The CDR3 sequence: CASSPLVGSDNEQFF. In nucleotides, the CDR3 is TGTGCCAGCAGCCCCCTTGTCGGGAGCGACAATGAGCAGTTCTTC.

This clonotype was recorded a few times. The chain links TRBV29-1 to TRBJ2-1, with a possible D match to TRBD1 (6 bases). CDR3 length: 13 residues. Germline V gene data show CDR1 as SQVTM and CDR2 as ANQGSEA. V was clipped by 4 bases and J by 4 bases, with 11 bases between them. CDR3 residues: CSVGRQGYNEQFF. Written as DNA, the CDR3 is TGCAGCGTTGGTAGGCAGGGGTACAATGAGCAGTTCTTC.

The J gene is TRBJ1-4, the V gene TRBV6-6; D call uncertain. The CDR3 contains 13 residues. Germline V CDR1 and CDR2: MNHNY, SVGAGI (reference sequence). With 4 bases removed from V and 11 bases from J, the gap between germline ends came to 14 bases. CDR3 in amino acids: CASSFDFGEKLFF. The CDR3 nucleotides are TGTGCCAGCAGTTTCGATTTTGGCGAGAAACTGTTTTTT.

The J gene is TRBJ2-5, the V gene TRBV29-1, with D possibly TRBD1 on 5 matching bases. The J call is doubtful: the DNA matches TRBJ2-7 better. The germline CDR1 and CDR2 sequences are SQVTM and ANQGSEA. This CDR3 comprises 15 residues. The CDR3 coding sequence is TGCAGCGTAGTGTGCCGAGAGACAGAAAACTACGAGCAGTACTTC. Translation: CSVVCRETENYEQYF.

This chain joins TRBV7-9 and TRBJ1-3, with D possibly being TRBD1 (5 bases). V lost 5 bases, J lost 0 bases, and 8 bases lay in between. The germline CDR1 and CDR2 sequences are SEHNR and FQNEAQ (reference sequence). The CDR3 covers 14 residues. The CDR3 coding sequence is TGTGCCAGCAGCCCGGGGGTCTCTGGAAACACCATATATTTT. The encoded protein is CASSPGVSGNTIYF.

The chain's CDR3 is CASSPTQVLQETQYF. The CDR3 nucleotides are TGCGCCAGCAGCCCAACCCAGGTCCTCCAAGAGACCCAGTACTTC. The genes are TRBV4-1 and TRBJ2-5; no clear D. The CDR3 totals 15 residues. Trimming took off 4 bases at V and 1 base at J, with 13 bases between the two ends. CDR1 and CDR2 (germline): MGHRA, YSYEKL.

This clonotype was seen once. This chain links TRBV28 with TRBJ1-2; no firm D call. The CDR3 covers 11 residues. Germline V gene lookup returns CDR1 MDHEN and CDR2 SYDVKM. V lost 8 bases and J 2 bases, leaving 6 bases between the germline ends. This CDR3 is CASAGNYGYTF. CDR3 DNA sequence: TGTGCCAGCGCGGGAAACTATGGCTACACCTTC.

V gene TRBV28 combines with J gene TRBJ2-1; the D gene is possibly TRBD2 (5 bases). This CDR3 is built from 14 residues. The V gene lost 7 bases and the J gene lost 7 bases, with 17 bases spanning the gap. The germline gives CDR1 MDHEN, CDR2 SYDVKM. CDR3 loop: CASMGGRGTNEQFF. CDR3 nucleotide sequence: TGTGCCAGCATGGGTGGGAGAGGAACAAATGAGCAGTTCTTC.

This clonotype was recorded a few times. The V and J genes are TRBV20-1 and TRBJ2-5, with D perhaps matching TRBD1 (6 bases). Per the germline V gene, CDR1 is DFQATT and CDR2 is SNEGSKA (reference sequence). The V end lost 8 bases, the J end lost 6 bases, and 10 bases lay between the germline ends. CDR3 size: 10 residues. The CDR3 is CSTGMKTQYF. The CDR3 DNA is TGCAGTACAGGGATGAAGACCCAGTACTTC.